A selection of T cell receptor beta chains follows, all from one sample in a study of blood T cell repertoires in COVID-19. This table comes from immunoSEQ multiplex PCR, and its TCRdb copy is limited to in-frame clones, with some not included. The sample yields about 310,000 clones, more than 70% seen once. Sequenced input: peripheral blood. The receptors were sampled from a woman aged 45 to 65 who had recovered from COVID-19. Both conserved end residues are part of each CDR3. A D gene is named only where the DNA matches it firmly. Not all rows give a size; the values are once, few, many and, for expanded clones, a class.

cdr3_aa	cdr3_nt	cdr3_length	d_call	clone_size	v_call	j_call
CASSLVGQTSNQPQHF	TGTGCCAGCAGCTTAGTGGGGCAGACTAGCAATCAGCCCCAGCATTTT	16	-	-	TRBV7-9	TRBJ1-5
CASTRAGGLYEQYF	TGTGCCAGCACCAGGGCGGGAGGCCTCTACGAGCAGTACTTC	14	TRBD2	-	TRBV28	TRBJ2-7
CASSPPGLNQYF	TGTGCCAGCAGCCCACCGGGGTTGAACCAGTACTTC	12	-	-	TRBV11-2	TRBJ2-7
CASSGGPYNEQFF	TGTGCCAGCAGCGGCGGTCCTTACAATGAGCAGTTCTTC	13	-	-	TRBV2	TRBJ2-1
CASSLKTGQFSGNTIYF	TGTGCCAGCTCACTAAAAACTGGACAATTCTCTGGAAACACCATATATTTT	17	-	-	TRBV18	TRBJ1-3
CASTDTWTASNQPQHF	TGTGCCAGTACGGATACTTGGACAGCTAGCAATCAGCCCCAGCATTTT	16	-	once	TRBV19	TRBJ1-5
CASSMRAGGYEQYF	TGTGCCAGTAGTATGCGGGCAGGGGGCTACGAGCAGTACTTC	14	TRBD1	-	TRBV19	TRBJ2-7
CASGRTIDTQYF	TGTGCCAGCGGCAGGACAATAGATACGCAGTATTTT	12	-	-	TRBV7-9	TRBJ2-3
CATHKQGSTEAFF	TGTGCCACCCACAAACAGGGAAGCACTGAAGCTTTCTTT	13	-	-	TRBV10-3	TRBJ1-1
CASSQVGTGGLSTDTQYF	TGTGCCAGCAGCCAAGTAGGGACAGGGGGTTTAAGCACAGATACGCAGTATTTT	18	TRBD1	-	TRBV4-2	TRBJ2-3
CASSQDGGSWAEAFF	TGTGCCAGCAGCCAAGATGGGGGGAGTTGGGCTGAAGCTTTCTTT	15	-	-	TRBV4-2	TRBJ1-1
CASSEARRLNSPLHF	TGTGCCAGTAGTGAAGCCCGGAGGTTGAATTCACCCCTCCACTTT	15	-	-	TRBV19	TRBJ1-6
CASSLGVYTGELFF	TGTGCCAGCAGCTTAGGAGTCTACACCGGGGAGCTGTTTTTT	14	-	-	TRBV7-2	TRBJ2-2
CASSHRFQGSSYEQYF	TGCGCCAGCAGTCATCGGTTCCAGGGCAGCTCCTACGAGCAGTACTTC	16	-	-	TRBV23-1	TRBJ2-7
CASSRDRDGEQFF	TGTGCCAGCAGCAGGGACAGGGACGGTGAGCAGTTCTTC	13	TRBD1	-	TRBV7-2	TRBJ2-1
CASSRQGGEAFF	TGTGCCAGCAGTAGACAGGGTGGTGAAGCTTTCTTT	12	TRBD1	-	TRBV12-3/TRBV12-4	TRBJ1-1
CASSQTVRDPQHF	TGTGCCAGCAGCCAGACCGTCAGGGATCCCCAGCATTTT	13	-	once	TRBV3-1/TRBV3-2	TRBJ1-5
CASSVTPDREGYTF	TGTGCCAGCAGCGTAACGCCTGACAGGGAAGGCTACACCTTC	14	TRBD1	-	TRBV9	TRBJ1-2
CASSGSYSGNTIYF	TGTGCCAGCAGCGGGAGTTACTCTGGAAACACCATATATTTT	14	-	-	TRBV28	TRBJ1-3
CASSWFRGETQYF	TGTGCCAGCAGTTGGTTCAGGGGAGAGACCCAGTACTTC	13	-	-	TRBV6-2/TRBV6-3	TRBJ2-5
CASSGGLEQYF	TGTGCCAGCAGTGGGGGGCTCGAGCAGTACTTC	11	-	-	TRBV2	TRBJ2-7
CASSATPTRSYQPQHF	TGTGCCAGCAGTGCCACACCCACACGGAGCTATCAGCCCCAGCATTTT	16	-	-	TRBV28	TRBJ1-5
CASSYSIQGAVKAFF	TGTGCCAGCAGTTACTCGATTCAAGGGGCCGTAAAAGCTTTCTTT	15	-	few	TRBV6-6	TRBJ1-1
CASRSIGSGNTIYF	TGTGCCAGCAGAAGTATCGGGTCCGGAAACACCATATATTTT	14	-	-	TRBV27	TRBJ1-3
CASSPDSSYEQYF	TGTGCCAGCAGTCCGGACAGTTCCTACGAGCAGTACTTC	13	-	-	TRBV2	TRBJ2-7
CASSLMTGGTDNEQFF	TGTGCCAGCAGCCTCATGACAGGGGGCACAGACAATGAGCAGTTCTTC	16	TRBD1	once	TRBV5-4	TRBJ2-1
CASSRTGDSNQPQHF	TGTGCCAGCAGCCGGACAGGGGATAGCAATCAGCCCCAGCATTTT	15	TRBD1	-	TRBV11-2	TRBJ1-5
CASSGGQGKATNEKLFF	TGTGCCAGCAGCGGTGGACAGGGGAAAGCAACTAATGAAAAACTGTTTTTT	17	TRBD1	-	TRBV9	TRBJ1-4
CASREPGGDSPLHF	TGTGCCAGCAGAGAACCAGGAGGGGATTCACCCCTCCACTTT	14	-	once	TRBV6-6	TRBJ1-6
CASSLTSPSQETQYF	TGTGCCAGCAGCTTGACTAGCCCGTCCCAAGAGACCCAGTACTTC	15	TRBD2	few	TRBV7-2	TRBJ2-5
CAVRTENTGELFF	TGTGCCGTCCGGACAGAGAACACCGGGGAGCTGTTTTTT	13	-	-	TRBV10-3	TRBJ2-2
CASSHGQGLFYEQYF	TGTGCCAGCAGTCACGGACAGGGCCTCTTCTACGAGCAGTACTTC	15	TRBD1	-	TRBV28	TRBJ2-7
CATILRQLGDSGYTF	TGTGCCACCATCCTAAGGCAACTTGGAGATAGTGGCTACACCTTC	15	-	-	TRBV6-6	TRBJ1-2
CASSEWQGAGYTF	TGCGCCAGCAGTGAGTGGCAGGGGGCTGGCTACACCTTC	13	TRBD1	-	TRBV10-1	TRBJ1-2
CASSGHSSPLYEQYF	TGTGCCAGCAGCGGTCATTCGAGTCCACTCTACGAGCAGTACTTC	15	-	-	TRBV9	TRBJ2-7
CASSSTGANPEAFF	TGCGCCAGCAGCTCGACAGGGGCGAACCCTGAAGCTTTCTTT	14	TRBD1	-	TRBV5-1	TRBJ1-1
CASAGNWDTEAFF	TGCGCCAGCGCGGGGAACTGGGACACTGAAGCTTTCTTT	13	-	-	TRBV5-1	TRBJ1-1
CASSPGQYEQYF	TGTGCCAGCAGCCCTGGACAGTACGAGCAGTACTTC	12	-	few	TRBV12-3/TRBV12-4	TRBJ2-7
CASSPPLVGEGTHEQYF	TGCGCCAGCAGCCCCCCTTTGGTTGGGGAGGGAACTCACGAGCAGTACTTC	17	TRBD2	-	TRBV5-1	TRBJ2-7
CASSQDKDFAYEQYF	TGCGCCAGCAGCCAAGATAAAGACTTTGCCTACGAGCAGTACTTC	15	-	few	TRBV4-3	TRBJ2-7
CASSVNPGTSGSREQFF	TGTGCCAGCAGCGTAAACCCCGGGACTAGCGGCTCTCGGGAGCAGTTCTTC	17	TRBD2	-	TRBV9	TRBJ2-1
CASSPGFQETQYF	TGTGCCAGCAGCCCGGGTTTTCAAGAGACCCAGTACTTC	13	-	-	TRBV7-2	TRBJ2-5
CASSLGQGYGEQYF	TGTGCCAGCAGTCTGGGACAGGGTTACGGCGAGCAGTACTTC	14	TRBD1	once	TRBV27	TRBJ2-7
CASSPTSGGYEQYF	TGTGCCAGCTCACCAACTAGCGGGGGTTACGAGCAGTACTTC	14	TRBD2	few	TRBV18	TRBJ2-7